Described below is a single TCR beta chain sequence and its context. The data belong to a study of blood T cell repertoires in COVID-19. CDR1 is SGHVS and CDR2 is FQNEAQ in the germline V gene. The length of the CDR3 is 16 residues. Trimming cost V 1 base and J 2 bases, with 12 bases left between them. Clones were sequenced by immunoSEQ multiplex PCR, and TCRdb holds only the in-frame ones, with some missing. The sample consists of tens of thousands of clones, around 93% of them appearing once. The TCR was taken from a human donor with active COVID-19. The donor label of this sample is uncertain. Sequences were obtained from peripheral blood. The genes are TRBV7-8 and TRBJ1-5; the D gene is possibly TRBD1 (6 bases). The CDR3 DNA is TGTGCCAGCAGCTTAGTTTCTGCAGGGGGCAATCAGCCCCAGCATTTT. Translation gives CASSLVSAGGNQPQHF.